This T cell receptor beta chain was profiled in a study of cytomegalovirus exposure and HLA in healthy donors. The germline V gene has CDR1 KGHSH and CDR2 LQKENI. This CDR3 is 15 amino acids long. With V trimmed by 6 bases and J by 1 base, 5 bases remained unmatched. Assay used: immunoSEQ multiplex PCR; TCRdb lists only in-frame clones, some missing. The sample records some 250,000 clones, approximately 86% being singletons. The sequence derives from a woman in her twenties or thirties in good health and CMV-seropositive. This sequence joins TRBV18 and TRBJ2-7; 11 positions match TRBD2. Sequencing was carried out using PBMCs. CDR3 in amino acids: CASSRGTSGSYEQYF. CDR3 bases: TGTGCCAGCTCCCGAGGGACTAGCGGATCCTACGAGCAGTACTTC.